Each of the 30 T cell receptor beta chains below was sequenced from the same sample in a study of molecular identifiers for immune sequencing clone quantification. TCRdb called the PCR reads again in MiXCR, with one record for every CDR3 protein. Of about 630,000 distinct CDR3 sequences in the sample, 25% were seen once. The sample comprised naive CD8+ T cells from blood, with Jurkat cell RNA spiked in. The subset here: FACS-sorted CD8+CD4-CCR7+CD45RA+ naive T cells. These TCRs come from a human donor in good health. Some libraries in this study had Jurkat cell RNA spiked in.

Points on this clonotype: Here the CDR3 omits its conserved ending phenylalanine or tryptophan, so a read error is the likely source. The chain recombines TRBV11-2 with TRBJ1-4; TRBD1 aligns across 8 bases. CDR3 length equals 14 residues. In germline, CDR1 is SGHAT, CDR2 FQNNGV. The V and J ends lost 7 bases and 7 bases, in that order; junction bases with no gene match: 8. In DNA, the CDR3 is TGTGCCAGCACCACGGACAGGGAGACTGAAAAACTGTTTTCT. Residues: CASTTDRETEKLFS.

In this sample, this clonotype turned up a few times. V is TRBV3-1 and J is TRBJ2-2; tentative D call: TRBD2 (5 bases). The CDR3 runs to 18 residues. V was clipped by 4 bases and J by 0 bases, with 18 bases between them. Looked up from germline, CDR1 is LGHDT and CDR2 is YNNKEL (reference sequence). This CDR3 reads CASSPHSRGMTNTGELFF. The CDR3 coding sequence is TGTGCCAGCAGCCCACATTCCAGAGGGATGACGAACACCGGGGAGCTGTTTTTT. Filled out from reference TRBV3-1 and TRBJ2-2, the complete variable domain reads DTAVSQTPKYLVTQMGNDKSIKCEQNLGHDTMYWYKQDSKKFLKIMFSYNNKELIINETVPNRFSPKSPDKAHLNLHINSLELGDSAVYFCASSPHSRGMTNTGELFFGEGSRLTVL.

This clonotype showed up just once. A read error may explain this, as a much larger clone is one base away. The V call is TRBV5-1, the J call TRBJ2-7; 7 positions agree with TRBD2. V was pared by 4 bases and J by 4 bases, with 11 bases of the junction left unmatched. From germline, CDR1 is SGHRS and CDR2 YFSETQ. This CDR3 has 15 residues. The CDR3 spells CASSLWPGRRYEQYF. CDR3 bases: TGCGCCAGCAGCCTATGGCCCGGGAGGCGGTACGAGCAGTACTTC. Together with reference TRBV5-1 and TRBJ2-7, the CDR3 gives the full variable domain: KAGVTQTPRYLIKTRGQQVTLSCSPISGHRSVSWYQQTPGQGLQFLFEYFSETQRNKGNFPGRFSGRQFSNSRSEMNVSTLELGDSALYLCASSLWPGRRYEQYFGPGTRLTVT.

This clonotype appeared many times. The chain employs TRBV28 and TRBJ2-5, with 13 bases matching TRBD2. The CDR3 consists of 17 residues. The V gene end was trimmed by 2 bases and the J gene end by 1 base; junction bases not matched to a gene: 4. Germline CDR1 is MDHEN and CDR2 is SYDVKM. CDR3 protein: CASSLQTSGRAQETQYF. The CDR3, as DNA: TGTGCCAGCAGTTTACAAACTAGCGGGAGGGCCCAAGAGACCCAGTACTTC.

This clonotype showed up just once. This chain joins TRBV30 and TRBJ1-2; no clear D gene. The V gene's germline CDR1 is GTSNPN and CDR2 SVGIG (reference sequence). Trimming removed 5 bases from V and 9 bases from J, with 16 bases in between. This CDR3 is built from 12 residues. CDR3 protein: CAWDSTPYRYTF. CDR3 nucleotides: TGTGCCTGGGATTCAACTCCATATCGCTACACCTTC.

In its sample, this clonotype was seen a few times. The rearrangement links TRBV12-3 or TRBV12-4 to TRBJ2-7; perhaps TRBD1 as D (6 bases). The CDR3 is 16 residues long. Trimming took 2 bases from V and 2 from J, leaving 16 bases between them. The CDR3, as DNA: TGTGCCAGCAGTTTATTCATGGGGGCCAAAACCTACGAGCAGTACTTC. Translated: CASSLFMGAKTYEQYF.

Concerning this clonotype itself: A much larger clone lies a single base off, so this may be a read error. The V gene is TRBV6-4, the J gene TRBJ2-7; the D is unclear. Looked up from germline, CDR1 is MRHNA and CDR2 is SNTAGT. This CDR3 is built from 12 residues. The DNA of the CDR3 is TGTGCCAGCAGTGAGTCGGTAGACGAGCAGTGCTTC. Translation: CASSESVDEQCF.

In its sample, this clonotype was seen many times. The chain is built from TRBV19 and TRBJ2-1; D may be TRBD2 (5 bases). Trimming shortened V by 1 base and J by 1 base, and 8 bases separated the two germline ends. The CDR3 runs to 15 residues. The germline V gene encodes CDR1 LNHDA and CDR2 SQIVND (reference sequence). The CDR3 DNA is TGTGCCAGTAGTATAGCCCGGGGATCCTACAATGAGCAGTTCTTC. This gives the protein CASSIARGSYNEQFF. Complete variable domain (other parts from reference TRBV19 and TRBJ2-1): DGGITQSPKYLFRKEGQNVTLSCEQNLNHDAMYWYRQDPGQGLRLIYYSQIVNDFQKGDIAEGYSVSREKKESFPLTVTSAQKNPTAFYLCASSIARGSYNEQFFGPGTRLTVL.

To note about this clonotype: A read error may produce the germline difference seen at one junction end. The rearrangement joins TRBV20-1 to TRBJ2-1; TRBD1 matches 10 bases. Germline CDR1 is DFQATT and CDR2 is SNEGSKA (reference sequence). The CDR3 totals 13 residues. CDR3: CSAFGTGVNERFF. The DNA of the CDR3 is TGCAGTGCTTTCGGGACAGGGGTCAATGAGCGGTTCTTC.

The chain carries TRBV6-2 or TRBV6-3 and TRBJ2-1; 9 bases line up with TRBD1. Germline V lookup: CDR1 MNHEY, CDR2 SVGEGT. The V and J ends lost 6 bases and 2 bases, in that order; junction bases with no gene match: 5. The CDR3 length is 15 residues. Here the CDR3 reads CASREQGAAYNEQFF. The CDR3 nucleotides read TGTGCCAGCAGGGAACAGGGGGCGGCCTACAATGAGCAGTTCTTC.

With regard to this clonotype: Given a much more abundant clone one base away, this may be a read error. CDR3 bases: TGCAGCGCGACCTCCGAGACAGAGAACACCGGGGAGCTGTTTTTT. Translated, it gives CSATSETENTGELFF. This chain uses TRBV29-1 with TRBJ2-2, with TRBD1 as a possible D gene (5 bases). Germline-derived CDR1 and CDR2 are SQVTM and ANQGSEA. Trimming shortened V by 7 bases and J by 1 base, and 16 bases separated the two germline ends. The CDR3 has 15 residues.

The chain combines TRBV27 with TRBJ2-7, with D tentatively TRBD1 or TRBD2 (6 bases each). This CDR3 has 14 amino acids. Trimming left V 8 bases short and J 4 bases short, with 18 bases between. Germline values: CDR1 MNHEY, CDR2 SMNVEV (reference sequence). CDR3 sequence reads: CASCSRGPYYEQYF. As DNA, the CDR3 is TGTGCCAGCTGTTCCCGGGGGCCGTATTACGAGCAGTACTTC.

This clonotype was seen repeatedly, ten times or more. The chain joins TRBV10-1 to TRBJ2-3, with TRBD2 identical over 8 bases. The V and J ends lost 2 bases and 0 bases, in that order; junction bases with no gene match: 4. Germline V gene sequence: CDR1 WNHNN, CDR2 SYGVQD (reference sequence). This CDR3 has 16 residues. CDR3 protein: CASSEASGRSTDTQYF. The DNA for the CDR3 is TGCGCCAGCAGTGAGGCTAGCGGGCGAAGCACAGATACGCAGTATTTT.

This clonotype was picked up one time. The CDR3 region is CASNPTGVGNQPQHF. The CDR3 DNA is TGTGCCAGTAACCCCACAGGGGTGGGTAATCAGCCCCAGCATTTT. V and J are TRBV19 and TRBJ1-5; TRBD1 matches 7 bases. This CDR3 is 15 amino acids long. The germline gives CDR1 LNHDA, CDR2 SQIVND (reference sequence). V lost 7 bases to trimming and J lost 4 bases; unmatched junction nucleotides: 10.

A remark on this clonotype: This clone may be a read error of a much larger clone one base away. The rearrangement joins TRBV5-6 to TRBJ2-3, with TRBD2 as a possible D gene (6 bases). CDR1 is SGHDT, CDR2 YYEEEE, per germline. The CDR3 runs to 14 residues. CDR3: CASTFLASTDTRYF. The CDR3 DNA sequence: TGTGCCAGCACCTTCCTAGCGAGCACAGATACGCGGTATTTT.

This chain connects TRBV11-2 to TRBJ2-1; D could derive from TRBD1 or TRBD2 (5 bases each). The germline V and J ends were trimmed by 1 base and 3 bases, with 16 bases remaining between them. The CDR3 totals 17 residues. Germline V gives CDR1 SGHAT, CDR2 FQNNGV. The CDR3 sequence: CASSLGWSGRGYNEQFF. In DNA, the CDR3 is TGTGCCAGCAGCTTAGGATGGTCGGGACGGGGCTACAATGAGCAGTTCTTC.

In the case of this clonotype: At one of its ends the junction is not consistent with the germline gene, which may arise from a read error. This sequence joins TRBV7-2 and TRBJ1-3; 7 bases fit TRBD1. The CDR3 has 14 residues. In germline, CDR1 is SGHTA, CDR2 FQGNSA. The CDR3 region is CASSLGGSGNPIYF. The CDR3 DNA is TGTGCCAGCAGCCTAGGGGGCTCTGGAAACCCCATATATTTT.

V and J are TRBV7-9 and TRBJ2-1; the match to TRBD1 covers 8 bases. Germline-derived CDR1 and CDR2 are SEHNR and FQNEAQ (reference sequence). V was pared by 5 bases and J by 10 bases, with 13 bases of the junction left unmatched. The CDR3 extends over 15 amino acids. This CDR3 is CASSPGTGWLAEQFF. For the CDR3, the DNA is TGTGCCAGCAGCCCCGGGACAGGATGGTTAGCCGAGCAGTTCTTC.

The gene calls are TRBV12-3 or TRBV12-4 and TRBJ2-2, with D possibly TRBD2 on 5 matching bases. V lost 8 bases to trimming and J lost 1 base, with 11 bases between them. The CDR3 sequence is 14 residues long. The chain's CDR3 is CASDPRGNTGELFF. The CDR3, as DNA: TGTGCCAGCGACCCACGGGGGAACACCGGGGAGCTGTTTTTT.

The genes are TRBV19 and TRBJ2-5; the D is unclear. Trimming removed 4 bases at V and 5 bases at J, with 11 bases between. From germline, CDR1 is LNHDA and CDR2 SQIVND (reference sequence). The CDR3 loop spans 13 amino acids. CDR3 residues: CASSRISGETQYF. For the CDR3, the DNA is TGTGCCAGTAGTAGGATCTCCGGGGAGACCCAGTACTTC.

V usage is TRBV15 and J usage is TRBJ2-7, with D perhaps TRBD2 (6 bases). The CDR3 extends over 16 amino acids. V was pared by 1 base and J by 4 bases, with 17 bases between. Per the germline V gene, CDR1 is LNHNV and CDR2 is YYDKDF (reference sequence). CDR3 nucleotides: TGTGCCACCAGCAGAGGGTTGGCGGGACCACCTTACGAGCAGTACTTC. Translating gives CATSRGLAGPPYEQYF.

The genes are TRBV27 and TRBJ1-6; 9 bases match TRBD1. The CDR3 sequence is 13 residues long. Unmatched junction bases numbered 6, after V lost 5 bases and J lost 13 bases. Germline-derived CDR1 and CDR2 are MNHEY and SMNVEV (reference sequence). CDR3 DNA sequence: TGTGCCAGCAGTCCACGACAGGGGGTCCCCCTCCACTTT. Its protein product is CASSPRQGVPLHF.

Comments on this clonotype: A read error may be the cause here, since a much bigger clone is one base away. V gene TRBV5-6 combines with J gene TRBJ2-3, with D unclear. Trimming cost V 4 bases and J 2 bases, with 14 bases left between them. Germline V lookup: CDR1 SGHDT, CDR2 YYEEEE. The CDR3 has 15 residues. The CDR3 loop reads CASSPTHENTDTQYF. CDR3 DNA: TGTGCCAGCAGCCCAACACACGAGAACACAGATACGCAGTATTTT.

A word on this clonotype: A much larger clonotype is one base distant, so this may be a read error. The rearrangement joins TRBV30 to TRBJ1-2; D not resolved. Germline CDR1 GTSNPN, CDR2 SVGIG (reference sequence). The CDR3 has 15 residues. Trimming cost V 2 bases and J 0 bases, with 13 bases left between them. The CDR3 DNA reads TGTGCCTGGAGTCTACCTTGGAGGGCTAACTATGGCTACACCTTC. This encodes CAWSLPWRANYGYTF.

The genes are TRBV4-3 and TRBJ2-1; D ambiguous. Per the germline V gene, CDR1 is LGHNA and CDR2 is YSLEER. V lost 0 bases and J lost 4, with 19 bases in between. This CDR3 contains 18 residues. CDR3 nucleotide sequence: TGCGCCAGCAGCCAAGATTCAGGAATCACCAACCTTTACAATGAGCAGTTCTTC. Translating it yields CASSQDSGITNLYNEQFF.

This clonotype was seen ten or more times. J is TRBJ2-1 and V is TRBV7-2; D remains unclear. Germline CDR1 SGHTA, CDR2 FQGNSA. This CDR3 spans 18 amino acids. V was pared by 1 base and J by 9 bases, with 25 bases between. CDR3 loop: CASSLDSSLAYNMGEQFF. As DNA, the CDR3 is TGTGCCAGCAGCTTAGATAGTAGCCTTGCGTACAATATGGGTGAGCAGTTCTTC.

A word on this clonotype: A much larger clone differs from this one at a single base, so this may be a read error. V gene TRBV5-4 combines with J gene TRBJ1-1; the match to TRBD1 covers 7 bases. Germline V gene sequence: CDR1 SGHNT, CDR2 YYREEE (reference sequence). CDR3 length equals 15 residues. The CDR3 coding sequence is TGTGCCCGCAGCGGAGCGCAGGGGGTCAGCACTGAAGCTTTCTTT. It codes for CARSGAQGVSTEAFF.

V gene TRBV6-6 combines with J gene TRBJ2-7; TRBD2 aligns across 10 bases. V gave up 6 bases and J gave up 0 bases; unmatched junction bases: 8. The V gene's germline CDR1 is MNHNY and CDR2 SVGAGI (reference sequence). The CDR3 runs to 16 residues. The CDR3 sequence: CASSSTSGLSSYEQYF. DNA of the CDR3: TGTGCCAGCAGCTCGACTAGCGGGTTGAGCTCCTACGAGCAGTACTTC.

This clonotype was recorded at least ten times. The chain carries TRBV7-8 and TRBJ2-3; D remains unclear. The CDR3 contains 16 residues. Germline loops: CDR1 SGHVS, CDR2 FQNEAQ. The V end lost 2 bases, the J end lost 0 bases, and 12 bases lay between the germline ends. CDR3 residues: CASSLRQATSTDTQYF. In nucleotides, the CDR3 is TGTGCCAGCAGCTTACGGCAGGCCACTAGCACAGATACGCAGTATTTT.

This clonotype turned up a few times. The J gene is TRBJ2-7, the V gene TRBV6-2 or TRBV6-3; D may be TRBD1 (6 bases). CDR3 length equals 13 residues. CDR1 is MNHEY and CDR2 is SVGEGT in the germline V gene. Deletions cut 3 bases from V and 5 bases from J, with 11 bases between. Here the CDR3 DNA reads TGTGCCAGCAGTTATACAGGGCTCGACGAGCAGTACTTC. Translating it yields CASSYTGLDEQYF.